A selection of T cell receptor beta chains follows, all from one sample in a study of vaccination effects on CD4 cells after COVID-19. Repertoires were generated with immunoSEQ multiplex PCR, while TCRdb's copy carries only in-frame clones and drops some. Here the sample spans 45,000 to 55,000 clones, about 70% being singletons. The antigens of these receptors remain unknown. The material was CD4+ T cells from PBMCs cultured without peptide, obtained after COVID-19 vaccination. The receptors were sampled from a human donor who received a COVID-19 vaccine. Both conserved end residues are part of each CDR3. Fields, in order: V gene, J gene, clone size, D gene, CDR3 protein, CDR3 DNA. D genes are given only for firm matches. Expanded clones get a size class; other rows say once, few or many, or leave the size out.

>TRBV6-5|TRBJ1-1|once|.
CASRMEVWRNTEAFF
TGTGCCAGCCGGATGGAGGTTTGGAGGAACACTGAAGCTTTCTTT
>TRBV2|TRBJ2-7|.|.
CASSERGRANGYEQYF
TGTGCCAGCAGTGAACGGGGTAGGGCGAACGGCTACGAGCAGTACTTC
>TRBV19|TRBJ1-4|.|.
CASSQGLTNRNEKLFF
TGTGCCAGTAGCCAGGGACTGACGAATCGGAATGAAAAACTGTTTTTT
>TRBV10-1|TRBJ1-5|few|.
CASKGGAKDQPQHF
TGCGCCAGCAAAGGGGGGGCAAAGGATCAGCCCCAGCATTTT
>TRBV6-1|TRBJ1-2|.|.
CASRMDGSYGYTF
TGTGCCAGCAGGATGGACGGATCCTATGGCTACACCTTC
>TRBV7-8|TRBJ2-6|.|.
CASSLRETGANVLTF
TGTGCCAGCAGCTTACGGGAAACTGGGGCCAACGTCCTGACTTTC
>TRBV5-8|TRBJ2-1|.|.
CASKPGSEYNEQFF
TGTGCCAGCAAACCAGGGTCGGAGTACAATGAGCAGTTCTTC
>TRBV6-2/TRBV6-3|TRBJ1-4|few|.
CASSYSEMETNEKLFF
TGTGCCAGCAGTTACTCAGAAATGGAGACTAATGAAAAACTGTTTTTT
>TRBV20-1|TRBJ1-2|.|.
CSATEVYGYTF
TGCAGTGCCACAGAAGTGTATGGCTACACCTTC
>TRBV5-1|TRBJ2-1|many|.
CASSLEGWNEQFF
TGCGCCAGCAGCTTGGAGGGATGGAATGAGCAGTTCTTC
>TRBV5-1|TRBJ1-1|.|TRBD1
CASSLGNTGAEEAFF
TGCGCCAGCAGCTTGGGCAACACAGGGGCGGAGGAAGCTTTCTTT
>TRBV19|TRBJ1-5|.|TRBD1
CASSRTGAEEPQHF
TGTGCCAGTAGTCGTACAGGGGCAGAGGAGCCCCAGCATTTT
>TRBV27|TRBJ2-6|.|.
CASYASGANVLTF
TGTGCCAGCTACGCCTCTGGGGCCAACGTCCTGACTTTC
>TRBV3-1/TRBV3-2|TRBJ1-2|.|TRBD1
CASSQAGTAKHYGYTF
TGTGCCAGCAGCCAGGCCGGGACAGCCAAACACTATGGCTACACCTTC
>TRBV5-1|TRBJ2-7|.|.
CASSLRGRSYEQYF
TGCGCCAGCAGCTTGAGGGGACGGTCCTACGAGCAGTACTTC
>TRBV5-1|TRBJ2-7|.|TRBD1
CASTWDRTYEQYF
TGCGCCAGCACCTGGGACAGAACCTACGAGCAGTACTTC
>TRBV5-1|TRBJ1-2|once|.
CASSTPGGDGYTF
TGCGCCAGCAGCACCCCTGGCGGGGATGGCTACACCTTC
>TRBV6-5|TRBJ1-4|.|.
CASGSGGTNEKLFF
TGTGCCAGTGGCAGTGGGGGGACTAATGAAAAACTGTTTTTT
>TRBV4-2|TRBJ2-7|.|TRBD2
CASSQDLALAGFSYEQYF
TGTGCCAGCAGCCAAGATTTGGCCCTAGCGGGTTTCTCCTACGAGCAGTACTTC
>TRBV29-1|TRBJ1-1|few|TRBD1
CSARDSQVHTEAFF
TGCAGCGCTCGGGACAGCCAAGTTCACACTGAAGCTTTCTTT
>TRBV20-1|TRBJ2-2|few|.
CSASLRGDTGELFF
TGCAGTGCTAGTCTTAGGGGGGACACCGGGGAGCTGTTTTTT
>TRBV7-6|TRBJ2-1|.|TRBD1
CASSGGQGGMNEQFF
TGTGCCAGCAGTGGGGGACAGGGGGGTATGAATGAGCAGTTCTTC
>TRBV6-5|TRBJ1-2|.|TRBD1
CASSYTPGTGRGYTF
TGTGCCAGCAGTTATACTCCCGGGACAGGGAGAGGCTACACCTTC
>TRBV3-1/TRBV3-2|TRBJ2-5|.|.
CASSQIYQETQYF
TGTGCCAGCAGCCAGATATACCAAGAGACCCAGTACTTC
>TRBV2|TRBJ1-2|.|.
CAAPVGYIGGANYGYTF
TGTGCCGCTCCGGTAGGGTACATAGGCGGCGCTAACTATGGCTACACCTTC
>TRBV25-1|TRBJ1-2|.|TRBD1
CASSDPGTGGGYTF
TGTGCCAGCAGTGATCCCGGGACAGGGGGCGGCTACACCTTC
>TRBV6-1|TRBJ1-5|.|.
CASSEVAGAGQPQHF
TGTGCCAGCAGTGAAGTAGCTGGGGCAGGGCAGCCCCAGCATTTT
>TRBV7-9|TRBJ2-7|once|.
CASSFDREGYEQYF
TGTGCCAGCAGCTTTGACAGGGAGGGCTACGAGCAGTACTTC
>TRBV5-1|TRBJ1-5|.|.
CASSLVGGDQPQHF
TGCGCCAGCAGCTTGGTGGGAGGGGATCAGCCCCAGCATTTT
>TRBV6-1|TRBJ1-1|few|.
CASSEGPQNTEAFF
TGTGCCAGCAGTGAAGGACCACAGAACACTGAAGCTTTCTTT
>TRBV7-6|TRBJ1-6|.|.
CASSLEWGAESPLHF
TGTGCCAGCAGCTTAGAATGGGGCGCCGAATCACCCCTCCACTTT
>TRBV24-1|TRBJ1-3|.|.
CATSDNPDGGPGNTIYF
TGTGCCACCAGTGATAACCCCGACGGGGGCCCTGGAAACACCATATATTTT
>TRBV9|TRBJ2-2|.|TRBD2
CASSVGSSGIRTGELFF
TGTGCCAGCAGCGTAGGTTCGAGCGGGATACGCACCGGGGAGCTGTTTTTT
>TRBV5-6|TRBJ1-1|.|.
CASSLGTVEAFF
TGTGCCAGCAGCTTGGGGACAGTAGAAGCTTTCTTT
>TRBV12-3/TRBV12-4|TRBJ1-2|.|.
CASSLREEIGYTF
TGTGCCAGCAGTTTAAGGGAGGAGATTGGCTACACCTTC
>TRBV15|TRBJ1-3|.|TRBD1
CATSRDRDRGNTIYF
TGTGCCACCAGCAGAGACCGGGACAGGGGAAACACCATATATTTT
>TRBV9|TRBJ2-2|.|TRBD2
CASSVGASGRNGELFF
TGTGCCAGCAGCGTAGGGGCTAGCGGGAGAAACGGGGAGCTGTTTTTT
>TRBV6-5|TRBJ2-5|.|.
CASSSGRLGTQYF
TGTGCCAGCAGTTCCGGACGCCTGGGGACCCAGTACTTC
>TRBV5-1|TRBJ2-7|.|.
CASSLVDSLSYEQYF
TGCGCCAGCAGCTTGGTCGACAGCCTCTCCTACGAGCAGTACTTC
>TRBV6-5|TRBJ2-7|.|.
CASSYWLEGVGEQYF
TGTGCCAGCAGTTACTGGTTGGAGGGGGTCGGAGAGCAGTACTTC
>TRBV6-5|TRBJ1-2|.|.
CASSSGRRVIENGYTF
TGTGCCAGCAGTTCGGGTCGCAGGGTTATCGAGAATGGCTACACCTTC
>TRBV6-2/TRBV6-3|TRBJ2-7|few|TRBD2
CASSPVRRSGGIHEQYF
TGTGCCAGCAGTCCAGTGCGAAGGAGCGGGGGTATCCACGAGCAGTACTTC
>TRBV6-2/TRBV6-3|TRBJ2-3|.|.
CASSYGEADSTDTQYF
TGTGCCAGCAGTTACGGGGAGGCAGATAGCACAGATACGCAGTATTTT
>TRBV19|TRBJ2-7|.|TRBD1
CASSILRDSDEQYF
TGTGCCAGTAGTATACTTCGGGACAGCGATGAGCAGTACTTC
>TRBV18|TRBJ2-1|once|.
CASSIEAVEQFF
TGTGCCAGCTCAATAGAAGCGGTTGAGCAGTTCTTC
>TRBV4-2|TRBJ2-7|.|TRBD2
CASRNGLADYEQYF
TGTGCCAGCAGAAACGGACTAGCGGATTACGAGCAGTACTTC
>TRBV19|TRBJ1-1|.|.
CASSILGFVSTEAFF
TGTGCCAGTAGTATTCTGGGATTTGTGAGCACTGAAGCTTTCTTT
>TRBV6-7|TRBJ2-7|.|.
CASSYSVGAEVTSYEQYF
TGTGCCAGCAGTTACTCGGTTGGAGCGGAGGTGACATCCTACGAGCAGTACTTC
>TRBV4-1|TRBJ1-1|.|.
CASSQVNRPLGGEAFF
TGCGCCAGCAGCCAAGTGAATCGGCCCCTAGGAGGTGAAGCTTTCTTT
>TRBV9|TRBJ2-7|.|TRBD2
CASSTSGSAREQYF
TGTGCCAGCAGCACTAGCGGGAGTGCCCGAGAGCAGTACTTC